This TCR beta chain was captured by sequencing in a study of T cells in Graves' hyperthyroidism and ophthalmopathy. Whole-study results and caveats: By a 13 V-J model, ophthalmopathy was set apart from stable hyperthyroidism.

Researchers took RNA transcripts and amplified the TCR beta CDR3 regions from them. The primer set for the first-round RT-PCR of the TCR CDR3 was HTBI. TCRdb called the multiplex PCR reads again in MiXCR, with one record for every CDR3 protein. Of around 580,000 distinct CDR3 sequences listed, 46% are singletons. Germline V gene data show CDR1 as SGHVS and CDR2 as FNYEAQ. Losses at the gene ends were 4 bases for V and 7 bases for J; bases not matched to a gene: 13. The CDR3 is 17 amino acids. This clonotype showed up many times. Its antigen is currently unknown. Hyperthyroidism, newly diagnosed and lasting under 2 months, affected patients aged 18 to 65. Clinicians diagnosed patients from clinical symptoms, serum thyroxine and TRAb, thyroid ultrasound and orbital computed tomography.

The sample consisted of peripheral blood or thyroid tissue (not recorded which). This receptor was taken from a young woman with Graves' hyperthyroidism. The V call is TRBV7-6, the J call TRBJ1-6; TRBD1 agrees at 7 bases. The CDR3 protein is CASSSRPHRGENSPLHF. CDR3 DNA sequence: TGTGCCAGCAGCTCAAGGCCCCACAGGGGAGAAAATTCACCCCTCCACTTT.